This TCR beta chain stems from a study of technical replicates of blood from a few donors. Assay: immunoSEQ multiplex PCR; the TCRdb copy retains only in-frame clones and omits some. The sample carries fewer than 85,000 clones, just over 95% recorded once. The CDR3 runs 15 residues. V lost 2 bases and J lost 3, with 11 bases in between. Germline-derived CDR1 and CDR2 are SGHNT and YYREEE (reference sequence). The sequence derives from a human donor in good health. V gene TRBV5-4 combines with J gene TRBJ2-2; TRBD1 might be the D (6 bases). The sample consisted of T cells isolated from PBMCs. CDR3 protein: CASSFTGIYTGELFF. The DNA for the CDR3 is TGTGCCAGCAGCTTTACAGGGATTTACACCGGGGAGCTGTTTTTT.